This TCR beta chain was found in a study of CD8+ T cells in alopecia areata. Whole-study context: Among treated patients, oral tofacitinib was administered at 5 to 10 mg twice daily. The duration of tofacitinib was 6 to 18 months, with 6 months off drug afterward. Notes on the study in general: An increase in clonality over normal scalp was evident in lesional scalp, especially alopecia totalis/universalis.

RNA extraction was followed by reverse transcription into cDNA, which acted as the sequencing template. The method was immunoSEQ multiplex PCR; TCRdb's version includes in-frame clones alone and lacks a portion of them. The sample shows around 120,000 clones, under 40% of them seen only once. The V gene's germline CDR1 is GTSNPN and CDR2 SVGIG (reference sequence). This CDR3 is 13 amino acids long. Alopecia areata patients had lesional scalp punch biopsies and peripheral blood taken from them. As for this clone: Its target is unknown.

The chain is built from TRBV30 and TRBJ1-2; D remains ambiguous. This receptor was taken from a human donor with alopecia areata. Material for sequencing was CD4+ T cells sorted from blood. In DNA, the CDR3 is TGTGCGGCCGGGAGGGAGAGGCTGATTCGCTACACCTTC. Amino acid sequence: CAAGRERLIRYTF. Variable domain in full (rest from reference TRBV30 and TRBJ1-2): SQTIHQWPATLVQPVGSPLSLECTVEGTSNPNLYWYRQAAGRGLQLLFYSVGIGQISSEVPQNLSASRPQDRQFILSSKKLLLSDSGFYLCAAGRERLIRYTFGSGTRLTVV.